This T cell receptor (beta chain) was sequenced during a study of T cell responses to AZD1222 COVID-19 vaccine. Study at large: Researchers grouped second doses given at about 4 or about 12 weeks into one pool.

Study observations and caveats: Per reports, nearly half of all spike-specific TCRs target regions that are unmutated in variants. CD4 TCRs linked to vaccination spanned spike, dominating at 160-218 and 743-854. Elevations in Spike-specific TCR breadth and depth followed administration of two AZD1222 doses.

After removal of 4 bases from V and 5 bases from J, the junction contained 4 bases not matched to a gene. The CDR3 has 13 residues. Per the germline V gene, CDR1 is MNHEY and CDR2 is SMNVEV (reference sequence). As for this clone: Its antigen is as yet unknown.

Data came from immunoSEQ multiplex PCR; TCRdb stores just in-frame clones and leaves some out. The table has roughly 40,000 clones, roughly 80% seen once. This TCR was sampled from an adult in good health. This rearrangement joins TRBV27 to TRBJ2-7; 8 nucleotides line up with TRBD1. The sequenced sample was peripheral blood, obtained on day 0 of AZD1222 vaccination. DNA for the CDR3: TGTGCCAGCAGTTCGACAGGGGACGACGAGCAGTACTTC. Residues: CASSSTGDDEQYF.